A single sample is the source of the 24 T cell receptor beta chains below, sequenced in a study of blood T cell repertoires in COVID-19. The table came from immunoSEQ multiplex PCR; TCRdb's copy has only in-frame clones and leaves some out. This table holds around 40,000 clones, about 80% found once. Sequenced material: peripheral blood. Receptor source: a man older than 75 with active or convalescent COVID-19.

The V gene is TRBV7-2, the J gene TRBJ1-6; weak D call: TRBD1 (6 bases). CDR1 is SGHTA and CDR2 is FQGNSA in the germline V gene. Between the trimmed V and J ends, which lost 1 base and 7 bases, there was a span of 11 bases. CDR3 length: 15 residues. The CDR3 bases are TGTGCCAGCAGCTTAGTGCAGGGGTGGAATTCACCCCTCCACTTT. It encodes CASSLVQGWNSPLHF. The full variable domain, its missing parts supplied by reference TRBV7-2 and TRBJ1-6, is GAGVSQSPSNKVTEKGKDVELRCDPISGHTALYWYRQSLGQGLEFLIYFQGNSAPDKSGLPSDRFSAERTGGSVSTLTIQRTQQEDSAVYLCASSLVQGWNSPLHFGNGTRLTVT.

A single count supports this clone. The V call is TRBV6-2 or TRBV6-3, the J call TRBJ2-7; TRBD1 matches 12 bases. The germline CDR1 and CDR2 sequences are MNHEY and SVGEGT. This CDR3 region has 15 residues. V trimming: 2 bases; J trimming: 7 bases; junction bases outside the gene matches: 6. The CDR3 nucleotides read TGTGCCAGCAGTTACCTGGGACAGGGGGCAAGGGAGCAGTACTTC. Translated, it gives CASSYLGQGAREQYF.

This clone came up a few times. This chain joins TRBV19 and TRBJ2-4, with 9 bases that match TRBD1. V shed 5 bases and J 6 bases; nucleotides not matched to a gene: 8. The CDR3 covers 15 residues. CDR1 and CDR2 (germline): LNHDA, SQIVND (reference sequence). CDR3 amino acids: CASSRTGALGNIQYF. The CDR3 region has the DNA TGTGCCAGTAGTCGGACAGGGGCATTGGGAAACATTCAGTACTTC.

The genes are TRBV24-1 and TRBJ1-1, with a possible D match to TRBD1 (5 bases). This CDR3 has 14 residues. Trimming removed 7 bases from V and 1 base from J, with 12 bases in between. Per the germline V gene, CDR1 is KGHDR and CDR2 is SFDVKD. CDR3 loop: CATSLGGANTEAFF. The CDR3 region has the DNA TGTGCCACCAGCCTTGGAGGGGCGAACACTGAAGCTTTCTTT.

The chain is built from TRBV5-1 and TRBJ2-1; possible D gene TRBD2, 5 bases. The CDR3 totals 14 residues. Germline-derived CDR1 and CDR2 are SGHRS and YFSETQ. The ends were cut back, 4 bases at V and 4 bases at J, with 12 bases in the middle. In DNA form, the CDR3 reads TGCGCCAGCAGCCCGAGAGCGGTATACAATGAGCAGTTCTTC. This gives the protein CASSPRAVYNEQFF.

This clone was seen just once. The CDR3 bases are TGTGCCAGCAGCGTTCGGGCGGGGGACAATGAGCAGTTCTTC. This encodes CASSVRAGDNEQFF. This sequence joins TRBV7-2 and TRBJ2-1; TRBD2 matches 7 bases. CDR3 length equals 14 residues. V shed 5 bases and J 5 bases; nucleotides not matched to a gene: 6. Germline lookup yields CDR1 SGHTA and CDR2 FQGNSA.

CDR3 sequence (DNA): TGTGCCAGCAGCTCCCTCGGGGGAGGAGGCACTGAAGCTTTCTTT. This encodes CASSSLGGGGTEAFF. V is TRBV6-2 or TRBV6-3 and J is TRBJ1-1; the D gene is possibly TRBD1 (5 bases). This CDR3 has 15 residues. Trimming took 6 bases from V and 4 from J, leaving 18 bases between them. Germline assignment: CDR1 MNHEY and CDR2 SVGEGT.

In its sample, this clone was seen once. The chain has TRBV9 and TRBJ2-4; a weak D match, TRBD2 (5 bases). This CDR3 region has 16 residues. V was shortened by 2 bases and J by 3 bases, with 15 bases between the two germline ends. Germline V gene lookup returns CDR1 SGDLS and CDR2 YYNGEE. CDR3 residues: CASSVFSGSDKNIQYF. The CDR3 coding sequence is TGTGCCAGCAGCGTCTTTTCGGGATCGGACAAAAACATTCAGTACTTC.

This sequence joins TRBV18 and TRBJ1-1; TRBD1 might be the D (5 bases). V lost 2 bases and J 1 base, leaving 8 bases between the germline ends. This CDR3 has 14 amino acids. Germline CDR1 reads KGHSH; CDR2 reads LQKENI. The CDR3 DNA follows: TGTGCCAGCTCACCAGGGGCCCCGAACACTGAAGCTTTCTTT. This gives the protein CASSPGAPNTEAFF.

The chain carries TRBV6-6 and TRBJ1-6; D not resolved. Germline V lookup: CDR1 MNHNY, CDR2 SVGAGI (reference sequence). Between the trimmed V and J ends, which lost 5 bases and 8 bases, there was a span of 13 bases. This CDR3 is 14 amino acids long. CDR3 in amino acids: CASSPLWTDSPLHF. Written as DNA, the CDR3 is TGTGCCAGCAGTCCCCTCTGGACTGATTCACCCCTCCACTTT.

The CDR3 sequence is CASGELRDSDTQYF. The CDR3 DNA reads as TGTGCCAGTGGGGAACTACGGGACTCAGATACGCAGTATTTT. This chain uses TRBV6-6 with TRBJ2-3; tentatively, D is TRBD2 (6 bases). The CDR3 covers 14 residues. Trimming cost V 9 bases and J 4 bases, with 17 bases left between them. Looked up from germline, CDR1 is MNHNY and CDR2 is SVGAGI (reference sequence).

The chain has TRBV11-2 and TRBJ2-2; weak D call: TRBD1 (5 bases). The germline V gene has CDR1 SGHAT and CDR2 FQNNGV. The V end was cut by 0 bases, the J end by 9 bases, with 11 bases between. CDR3 length: 14 residues. This CDR3 is CASSLDQGLRELFF. The CDR3 DNA reads TGTGCCAGCAGCTTAGACCAGGGTTTGAGGGAGCTGTTTTTT.

There are a few counts of this clone. This sequence joins TRBV6-5 and TRBJ2-7; possible D gene TRBD2, 7 bases. V was trimmed by 2 bases and J by 0 bases, leaving 11 bases between them. The CDR3 loop spans 15 amino acids. From germline, CDR1 is MNHEY and CDR2 SVGAGI. The CDR3 DNA reads as TGTGCCAGCAGTTACCAAGGGGGGGCCTCCTACGAGCAGTACTTC. Translating gives CASSYQGGASYEQYF.

V gene TRBV5-1 combines with J gene TRBJ2-2; no reliable D call. The CDR3 loop spans 13 amino acids. V lost 4 bases, J lost 3 bases, and 7 bases lay in between. CDR1 and CDR2 (germline): SGHRS, YFSETQ. CDR3: CASSPVDTGELFF. CDR3 nucleotide sequence: TGCGCCAGCAGCCCGGTGGACACCGGGGAGCTGTTTTTT.

This clone was picked up one time. The V and J genes are TRBV11-3 and TRBJ1-1; the match to TRBD1 covers 9 bases. Trimming at V came to 5 bases and at J to 8 bases, leaving 6 bases not matched to a gene. CDR1 and CDR2 from the germline V gene are SGHNT and YENEEA. This CDR3 is 13 amino acids long. This chain's CDR3 is CASSGGQGAEAFF. Written as DNA, the CDR3 is TGTGCCAGCAGCGGGGGACAGGGAGCCGAAGCTTTCTTT.

The rearrangement uses TRBV27 and TRBJ2-7; the D gene is possibly TRBD2 (6 bases). The CDR3 spans 15 residues. With 2 bases removed from V and 0 bases from J, the gap between germline ends came to 11 bases. Germline lookup yields CDR1 MNHEY and CDR2 SMNVEV (reference sequence). CDR3 DNA: TGTGCCAGCAGTTTAAGGGCCGGGAGCTCCTACGAGCAGTACTTC. Its translation is CASSLRAGSSYEQYF.

The chain combines TRBV7-2 with TRBJ2-2; 8 positions match TRBD2. The CDR3 sequence is 14 residues long. From germline, CDR1 is SGHTA and CDR2 FQGNSA. With 6 bases clipped from V and 8 bases from J, the junction kept 8 bases outside the gene matches. CDR3 in DNA: TGTGCCAGCAGTTCTGGACTAGCCGCGGGGGAGCTGTTTTTT. Its protein is CASSSGLAAGELFF.

This clone was detected only a few times. The chain joins TRBV14 to TRBJ1-6; tentatively, D is TRBD1 (6 bases). CDR3 length: 15 amino acids. V was clipped by 0 bases and J by 9 bases, with 12 bases between them. Germline V gene sequence: CDR1 SGHDN, CDR2 FVKESK. The CDR3 here is CASSQDEGEVSPLHF. Here the CDR3 DNA reads TGTGCCAGCAGCCAAGATGAGGGGGAAGTTTCACCCCTCCACTTT.

The V call is TRBV20-1, the J call TRBJ2-3; 10 nucleotides match TRBD2. The V segment lost 6 bases and the J segment 2 bases; nucleotides outside the gene matches: 14. CDR1 and CDR2 (germline): DFQATT, SNEGSKA (reference sequence). This CDR3 contains 17 residues. The CDR3 coding sequence is TGCAGTGCGAGTGGTAGCGGGGGGCCAGAACACACAGATACGCAGTATTTT. It yields the protein CSASGSGGPEHTDTQYF.

The CDR3 here is CASSLARGLLEEKLFF. As DNA, the CDR3 is TGTGCCAGCAGCCTAGCCCGGGGACTACTGGAGGAAAAACTGTTTTTT. The V call is TRBV6-6, the J call TRBJ1-4; tentative D call: TRBD1 (5 bases). Germline CDR1 is MNHNY and CDR2 is SVGAGI (reference sequence). The CDR3 spans 16 residues. V lost 6 bases to trimming and J lost 8 bases, with 22 bases between them.

CDR3: CASSSQGDFNPYEQYF. For the CDR3, the DNA is TGTGCCAGCAGTTCCCAAGGGGACTTCAACCCCTACGAGCAGTACTTC. This chain joins TRBV28 and TRBJ2-7; TRBD2 is a possible D gene (6 bases). Trimming removed 4 bases from V and 2 bases from J, with 18 bases in between. This CDR3 comprises 16 residues. Germline V gene sequence: CDR1 MDHEN, CDR2 SYDVKM.

The CDR3, as DNA: TGCAGCGCGGTCGGGGGGGACTATGGCTACACCTTC. Translating it yields CSAVGGDYGYTF. This rearrangement joins TRBV29-1 to TRBJ1-2, with D perhaps TRBD1 (5 bases). The CDR3 spans 12 residues. V was cut by 7 bases and J by 3 bases, with 12 bases left in between. CDR1 is SQVTM, CDR2 ANQGSEA, per germline. Drawing the rest from reference TRBV29-1 and TRBJ1-2, the complete variable domain is SAVISQKPSRDICQRGTSLTIQCQVDSQVTMMFWYRQQPGQSLTLIATANQGSEATYESGFVIDKFPISRPNLTFSTLTVSNMSPEDSSIYLCSAVGGDYGYTFGSGTRLTVV.

The chain combines TRBV28 with TRBJ2-3; TRBD2 matches 10 bases. This CDR3 region has 17 residues. Germline V gene data show CDR1 as MDHEN and CDR2 as SYDVKM. V trimming: 5 bases; J trimming: 2 bases; junction bases outside the gene matches: 10. CDR3 sequence reads: CASSPYGSGGLTDTQYF. The CDR3 region has the DNA TGTGCCAGCAGTCCCTATGGTAGCGGGGGGCTCACAGATACGCAGTATTTT.

The chain has TRBV5-4 and TRBJ2-7; perhaps TRBD1 as D (6 bases). Trimming left V 4 bases short and J 2 bases short, with 10 bases between. The CDR3 loop spans 13 amino acids. The germline gives CDR1 SGHNT, CDR2 YYREEE (reference sequence). This CDR3 reads CASSTGQTYEQYF. The CDR3 DNA follows: TGTGCCAGCAGCACGGGACAAACCTACGAGCAGTACTTC.